These 24 T cell receptor beta chains came from one sample sequenced in a study of T cell responses to AZD1222 COVID-19 vaccine. The repertoire was sequenced with immunoSEQ multiplex PCR; TCRdb's copy has only in-frame clones and lacks some. The profile shows 75,000 to 95,000 clones, more than 90% of them singletons. Source: peripheral blood, taken on day 0 of AZD1222 vaccination. These receptors were obtained from an adult in good health.

This clone has only one observation. The chain links TRBV19 to TRBJ1-1; weak D call: TRBD1 (5 bases). V dropped 5 bases and J dropped 7 bases, with 20 bases sitting between them. The CDR3 extends over 15 amino acids. CDR1 and CDR2 from the germline V gene are LNHDA and SQIVND (reference sequence). For the CDR3, the DNA is TGTGCCAGTAGTCGGGGGACTGCGGGGAGTGTTGAAGCTTTCTTT. It specifies CASSRGTAGSVEAFF.

The gene calls are TRBV6-4 and TRBJ1-4; perhaps TRBD1 as D (6 bases). The CDR3 runs to 16 residues. V lost 2 bases and J lost 2, with 12 bases in between. Germline V lookup: CDR1 MRHNA, CDR2 SNTAGT. CDR3 sequence reads: CASSDGPGATNEKLFF. The CDR3 DNA reads TGTGCCAGCAGTGACGGTCCGGGGGCCACTAATGAAAAACTGTTTTTT.

This clone was seen a few times. This chain uses TRBV11-3 with TRBJ1-6; 7 nucleotides agree with TRBD1. Trimming at V came to 5 bases and at J to 10 bases, leaving 11 bases not matched to a gene. Germline CDR1 and CDR2: SGHNT and YENEEA. The CDR3 has 15 residues. In DNA form, the CDR3 reads TGTGCCAGCAGCAAACGACAGGGATCAGGGTCACCCCTCCACTTT. It is translated as CASSKRQGSGSPLHF.

V and J are TRBV6-5 and TRBJ1-2, with TRBD1 matching 7 bases. The V gene's germline CDR1 is MNHEY and CDR2 SVGAGI. This CDR3 has 12 residues. V was pared by 9 bases and J by 7 bases, with 8 bases of the junction left unmatched. Written as DNA, the CDR3 is TGTGCCAGTAGTAGGGGGCCGGCTGGCTACACCTTC. Its protein is CASSRGPAGYTF.

V usage is TRBV20-1 and J usage is TRBJ2-1; D is ambiguous. The germline gives CDR1 DFQATT, CDR2 SNEGSKA (reference sequence). Trimming took off 3 bases at V and 1 base at J, with 10 bases between the two ends. The CDR3 has 14 residues. In DNA form, the CDR3 reads TGCAGTGCTAGTTTCTTCAGTTCCTACAATGAGCAGTTCTTC. As protein: CSASFFSSYNEQFF.

The chain links TRBV6-6 to TRBJ1-1, with D perhaps matching TRBD1 (5 bases). Trimming shortened V by 5 bases and J by 7 bases, and 14 bases separated the two germline ends. CDR1 and CDR2 (germline): MNHNY, SVGAGI (reference sequence). The CDR3 spans 13 residues. The CDR3 reads CASSTSSDSEAFF. The CDR3 DNA follows: TGTGCCAGCAGTACATCGAGCGACAGTGAAGCTTTCTTT.

This chain connects TRBV7-2 to TRBJ2-5, with 8 bases that match TRBD1. The V gene's germline CDR1 is SGHTA and CDR2 FQGNSA. This CDR3 is 13 amino acids long. J gave up 5 bases and V 7 bases, and 6 bases lay outside the gene matches. CDR3 bases: TGTGCCAGCAATCGACAGGGGCTGGAGACCCAGTACTTC. Protein product: CASNRQGLETQYF.

The chain uses TRBV7-8 and TRBJ1-6; D not certain. V was clipped by 1 base and J by 4 bases, with 11 bases between them. The germline CDR1 and CDR2 sequences are SGHVS and FQNEAQ. This CDR3 region has 16 residues. CDR3 DNA sequence: TGTGCCAGCAGCTTAGAGTGGTTCGGGTATAATTCACCCCTCCACTTT. Its translation is CASSLEWFGYNSPLHF.

V usage is TRBV5-1 and J usage is TRBJ2-2; D ambiguous. Germline CDR1 is SGHRS and CDR2 is YFSETQ. The V and J ends lost 5 bases and 0 bases respectively, with 8 bases between them. This CDR3 has 14 amino acids. For the CDR3, the DNA is TGCGCCAGCAGGGAAGGAACGAACACCGGGGAGCTGTTTTTT. As protein: CASREGTNTGELFF.

This rearrangement joins TRBV2 to TRBJ2-1, with TRBD2 matching over 12 bases. CDR3 length: 15 amino acids. Trimming at V came to 4 bases and at J to 6 bases, leaving 4 bases not matched to a gene. Germline values: CDR1 SNHLY, CDR2 FYNNEI. The CDR3 sequence is CASSALAGGFNEQFF. The CDR3, as DNA: TGTGCCAGCAGTGCTCTAGCGGGAGGGTTCAATGAGCAGTTCTTC.

The rearrangement joins TRBV5-8 to TRBJ1-1, with D possibly matching TRBD1 (5 bases). Trimming stripped 6 bases from V and 0 bases from J, with 18 bases between. This CDR3 has 16 residues. Germline loops: CDR1 SGHTS, CDR2 YDEGEE. This CDR3 reads CASTKRWGLMNTEAFF. The CDR3 DNA follows: TGTGCCAGCACCAAACGGTGGGGACTTATGAACACTGAAGCTTTCTTT. Full variable domain (missing parts from reference TRBV5-8 and TRBJ1-1): EAGVTQSPTHLIKTRGQQATLRCSPISGHTSVYWYQQALGLGLQFLLWYDEGEERNRGNFPPRFSGRQFPNYSSELNVNALELEDSALYLCASTKRWGLMNTEAFFGQGTRLTVV.

CDR3 DNA: TGTGCCAGCAGCCGAAGCGGACAAGAGACCCAGTACTTC. Translation: CASSRSGQETQYF. The chain uses TRBV7-6 and TRBJ2-5; the D gene is possibly TRBD2 (5 bases). V was trimmed by 5 bases and J by 2 bases, leaving 9 bases between them. The CDR3 is made up of 13 amino acids. Germline V lookup: CDR1 SGHVS, CDR2 FNYEAQ. Using reference TRBV7-6 and TRBJ2-5 for the parts outside the CDR3, the full variable domain is GAGVSQSPRYKVTKRGQDVALRCDPISGHVSLYWYRQALGQGPEFLTYFNYEAQQDKSGLPNDRFSAERPEGSISTLTIQRTEQRDSAMYRCASSRSGQETQYFGPGTRLLVL.

This clone has a single count. V is TRBV2 and J is TRBJ1-1; unclear D gene. The ends were cut back, 6 bases at V and 1 base at J, with 12 bases in the middle. The CDR3 length is 14 residues. Germline values: CDR1 SNHLY, CDR2 FYNNEI. The CDR3 spells CASRGYPANTEAFF. The DNA of the CDR3 is TGTGCCAGCAGGGGTTACCCAGCGAACACTGAAGCTTTCTTT.

This clone was recorded once. This rearrangement joins TRBV9 to TRBJ1-3, with D unclear. Germline loops: CDR1 SGDLS, CDR2 YYNGEE. This CDR3 region has 14 residues. V was clipped by 4 bases and J by 4 bases, with 12 bases between them. The chain's CDR3 is CASSFQASGNTIYF. The CDR3 DNA reads TGTGCCAGCAGCTTCCAAGCAAGCGGAAACACCATATATTTT.

Points on this clone: One end of the junction does not line up with germline, which may come from a read error. The chain links TRBV5-6 to TRBJ2-7; D is unresolved. The CDR3 is 18 residues long. Per the germline V gene, CDR1 is SGHDT and CDR2 is YYEEEE. CDR3 DNA sequence: TGTGCCAGCAGGTTGGTACTATCCGCGAAAGACGAAGGCTACGAGCAGTACTTC. This codes for CASRLVLSAKDEGYEQYF.

The chain couples TRBV11-3 to TRBJ1-3; D is undetermined. This CDR3 has 15 amino acids. The germline V and J ends were trimmed by 6 bases and 2 bases, with 14 bases remaining between them. The V gene's germline CDR1 is SGHNT and CDR2 YENEEA. CDR3 DNA: TGTGCCAGCAGTCTCTACAGTGGTACTGGAAACACCATATATTTT. Its translation is CASSLYSGTGNTIYF.

J is TRBJ1-1 and V is TRBV5-1, with D unresolved. The ends were cut back, 2 bases at V and 1 base at J, with 6 bases in the middle. The CDR3 extends over 13 amino acids. Germline V lookup: CDR1 SGHRS, CDR2 YFSETQ. The CDR3 nucleotides are TGCGCCAGCAGCTTTACAGCGAACACTGAAGCTTTCTTT. It is translated as CASSFTANTEAFF.

The chain combines TRBV30 with TRBJ1-2; D ambiguous. The CDR3 covers 15 residues. Trimming stripped 2 bases from V and 4 bases from J, with 17 bases between. The germline gives CDR1 GTSNPN, CDR2 SVGIG (reference sequence). CDR3 sequence: CAWSPPPGKPYGYTF. The CDR3 DNA follows: TGTGCCTGGAGTCCCCCACCAGGAAAACCCTATGGCTACACCTTC.

The rearrangement uses TRBV7-2 and TRBJ2-1; no clear D gene. Germline CDR1 reads SGHTA; CDR2 reads FQGNSA. This CDR3 contains 15 residues. V was pared by 1 base and J by 4 bases, with 11 bases between. CDR3 residues: CASSLESGSYNEQFF. Here the CDR3 DNA reads TGTGCCAGCAGCTTAGAGTCAGGCTCATACAATGAGCAGTTCTTC.

J is TRBJ2-5 and V is TRBV6-2 or TRBV6-3, with TRBD2 as a possible D gene (5 bases). CDR3 size: 16 residues. Trimming pared 6 bases from V and 3 bases from J, leaving 20 bases between. Germline CDR1 MNHEY, CDR2 SVGEGT. CDR3: CASSPTLGLEEETQYF. In DNA form, the CDR3 reads TGTGCCAGCAGCCCGACTCTAGGACTGGAAGAAGAGACCCAGTACTTC.

The J gene is TRBJ2-5, the V gene TRBV6-6; 7 nucleotides agree with TRBD1. The ends lost 7 bases at V and 3 bases at J; junction bases unmatched: 14. The CDR3 is made up of 16 amino acids. The germline V gene has CDR1 MNHNY and CDR2 SVGAGI (reference sequence). DNA for the CDR3: TGTGCCAGCACCCTCCGCCCGGGACAGAGAAAAGAGACCCAGTACTTC. This codes for CASTLRPGQRKETQYF.

The chain is built from TRBV30 and TRBJ1-2, with 7 bases matching TRBD1. The germline CDR1 and CDR2 sequences are GTSNPN and SVGIG (reference sequence). J gave up 5 bases and V 2 bases, and 8 bases lay outside the gene matches. The CDR3 covers 14 residues. In DNA, the CDR3 is TGTGCCTGGAGTTTAGTAGGGGGCGGGTATGGCTACACCTTC. Its protein is CAWSLVGGGYGYTF.

The gene calls are TRBV30 and TRBJ2-7; D is uncertain. The CDR3 is made up of 13 amino acids. The germline gives CDR1 GTSNPN, CDR2 SVGIG (reference sequence). The V and J ends lost 0 bases and 4 bases respectively, with 10 bases between them. CDR3 coding DNA: TGTGCCTGGAGTGTCCAACAGTCTTACGAGCAGTACTTC. Translation: CAWSVQQSYEQYF.

This clone appeared a few times. The chain uses TRBV19 and TRBJ1-5, with TRBD1 matching over 7 bases. V was pared by 8 bases and J by 2 bases, with 3 bases of the junction left unmatched. Germline V gene sequence: CDR1 LNHDA, CDR2 SQIVND (reference sequence). CDR3 length: 13 residues. The CDR3 DNA follows: TGTGCCAGTTCCGGGACAGGCAATCAGCCCCAGCATTTT. It yields the protein CASSGTGNQPQHF.